This note documents a single T cell receptor (beta chain) sequence. Its antigen is undetermined. The record originates from a study of shared clonotypes between healthy human individuals. Study results and limitations: Collection of samples was limited to blood; tissue repertoires likely differ.

The team ran DNA from unsorted PBMCs on ten immunoSEQ deep assay plates for sequencing. Assay: immunoSEQ multiplex PCR; the TCRdb copy retains only in-frame clones and omits some. The top ten hold around 12% of the sample, which has about 560,000 clones, around 76% seen once. CDR1 SQVTM and CDR2 ANQGSEA come from the germline V gene. The CDR3 loop spans 12 amino acids. Material: PBMCs. The sequence derives from a woman aged 40 to 49 in good health. Some clones in this sample may be carry-over from other donors' samples. The V call is TRBV29-1, the J call TRBJ2-5; tentative D call: TRBD1 (6 bases). The J call may be faulty, since TRBJ2-7 better matches the DNA end. CDR3 protein: CSVRTALYEQYF. The CDR3 DNA reads TGCAGCGTGCGGACAGCCTTGTACGAGCAGTACTTC.